The 9 T cell receptor beta chains presented below share a single source sample, sequenced in a study of identical twins. A single record per CDR3 protein comes from TCRdb applying MiXCR to the 5' RACE reads. The profile shows 550,000 to 700,000 distinct CDR3 sequences, about 20% of them singletons. This sample was shared with a second study, whose subject was T cells expressing NK-cell markers.

The specimen was PBMCs. Receptors originate from a woman aged 18-29 years in good health.

On this clonotype: A much larger clone lies a single base off, so this may be a read error. V usage is TRBV6-1 and J usage is TRBJ2-1; a weak D match, TRBD1 (6 bases). Trimming removed 10 bases at V and 9 bases at J, with 19 bases between. The length of the CDR3 is 13 residues. Germline CDR1 and CDR2: MNHNS and SASEGT. CDR3 in DNA: TGTGCCAACAAACCAACAGGGTATGGTGAGCAGTTCTTC. Translation gives CANKPTGYGEQFF.

The V gene is TRBV6-1, the J gene TRBJ2-1; TRBD1 matches at 9 bases. The CDR3 covers 14 residues. Germline CDR1 and CDR2: MNHNS and SASEGT. The junction had 9 bases not matched to a gene; V was cut back by 6 bases and J by 9 bases. The CDR3 nucleotides read TGTGCCAGCAGACCGGGACAGGGATTAGGTGAGCAGTTCTTC. It is translated as CASRPGQGLGEQFF.

J is TRBJ1-2 and V is TRBV12-3 or TRBV12-4; 9 nucleotides line up with TRBD1. The CDR3 spans 15 residues. J gave up 4 bases and V 6 bases, and 9 bases lay outside the gene matches. The CDR3 DNA reads as TGTGCCAGCAGCTCCGGGACAGGGTTTCCCTATGGCTACACCTTC. Its translation: CASSSGTGFPYGYTF.

This clonotype has a count of ten or more. The chain carries TRBV6-2 or TRBV6-3 and TRBJ2-3; 7 bases fit TRBD1. Germline V gene sequence: CDR1 MNHEY, CDR2 SVGEGT. This CDR3 is 14 amino acids long. The junction had 7 bases not matched to a gene; V was cut back by 5 bases and J by 5 bases. The CDR3 DNA sequence: TGTGCCAGCAGTAACCAGAGGGGGCGAGATACGCAGTATTTT. It specifies CASSNQRGRDTQYF.

The table lists this clonotype with many counts. The V call is TRBV29-1, the J call TRBJ2-1; maybe TRBD1 (6 bases). V lost 7 bases and J 4 bases, leaving 8 bases between the germline ends. The CDR3 runs to 11 residues. CDR1 and CDR2 (germline): SQVTM, ANQGSEA. The CDR3 region has the DNA TGCAGCGGACAGGATTACAATGAGCAGTTCTTC. Its translation: CSGQDYNEQFF.

This clonotype is a singleton in its sample. V and J are TRBV5-1 and TRBJ2-3; maybe TRBD2 (6 bases). CDR3 length equals 15 residues. Germline loops: CDR1 SGHRS, CDR2 YFSETQ. Trimming cost V 2 bases and J 1 base, with 11 bases left between them. Here the CDR3 reads CASSFISGRTDTQYF. The CDR3 DNA sequence: TGCGCCAGCAGCTTCATCAGCGGGCGCACAGATACGCAGTATTTT.

The chain combines TRBV5-1 with TRBJ2-3, with 7 bases matching TRBD1. J gave up 6 bases and V 4 bases, and 26 bases lay outside the gene matches. CDR1 is SGHRS and CDR2 is YFSETQ in the germline V gene. This CDR3 contains 20 residues. CDR3 residues: CASSHLAREGGCNGKDTQYF. DNA of the CDR3: TGCGCCAGCAGCCATTTGGCTAGAGAAGGGGGCTGTAATGGTAAGGATACGCAGTATTTT. The full variable domain, rest sourced from reference TRBV5-1 and TRBJ2-3, is KAGVTQTPRYLIKTRGQQVTLSCSPISGHRSVSWYQQTPGQGLQFLFEYFSETQRNKGNFPGRFSGRQFSNSRSEMNVSTLELGDSALYLCASSHLAREGGCNGKDTQYFGPGTRLTVL.

The chain couples TRBV6-5 to TRBJ2-4, with D possibly matching TRBD1 (6 bases). This CDR3 comprises 17 residues. The germline CDR1 and CDR2 sequences are MNHEY and SVGAGI. V was pared by 4 bases and J by 1 base, with 17 bases between. The CDR3 loop is CASSSTDRRWAKNIQYF. As DNA, the CDR3 is TGTGCCAGCAGTTCGACCGACAGGAGGTGGGCCAAAAACATTCAGTACTTC.

J is TRBJ2-5 and V is TRBV5-1, with TRBD1 matching 10 bases. CDR1 SGHRS and CDR2 YFSETQ come from the germline V gene. V shed 4 bases, J shed 4 bases, and the junction held 4 bases outside the gene matches. The CDR3 loop spans 14 amino acids. CDR3 region: CASSRDRGGETQYF. Written as DNA, the CDR3 is TGCGCCAGCAGCAGGGACAGGGGAGGAGAGACCCAGTACTTC.